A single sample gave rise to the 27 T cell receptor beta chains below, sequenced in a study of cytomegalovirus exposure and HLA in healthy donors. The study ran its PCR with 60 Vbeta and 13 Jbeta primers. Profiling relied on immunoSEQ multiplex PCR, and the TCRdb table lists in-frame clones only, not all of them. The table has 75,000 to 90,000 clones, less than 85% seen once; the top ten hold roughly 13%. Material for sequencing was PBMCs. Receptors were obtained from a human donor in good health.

CDR3 in DNA: TGTGCCAGCAGCGATAGGACTGCGGGTGAGCAGTTCTTC. This gives the protein CASSDRTAGEQFF. The chain uses TRBV6-4 and TRBJ2-1, with TRBD2 as a possible D gene (5 bases). Germline V gene lookup returns CDR1 MRHNA and CDR2 SNTAGT. V lost 6 bases and J lost 9, with 15 bases in between. The CDR3 runs 13 residues.

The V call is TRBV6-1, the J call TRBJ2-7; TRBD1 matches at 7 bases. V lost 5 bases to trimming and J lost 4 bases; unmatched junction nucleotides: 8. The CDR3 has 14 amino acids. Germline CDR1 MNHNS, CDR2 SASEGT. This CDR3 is CASSTPGTVYEQYF. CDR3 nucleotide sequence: TGTGCCAGCAGTACCCCCGGGACAGTTTACGAGCAGTACTTC.

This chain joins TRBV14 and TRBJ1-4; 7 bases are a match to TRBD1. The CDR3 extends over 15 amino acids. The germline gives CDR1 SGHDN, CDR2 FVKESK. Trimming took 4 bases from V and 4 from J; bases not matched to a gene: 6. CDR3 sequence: CASSPTGVDNEKLFF. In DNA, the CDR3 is TGTGCCAGCAGCCCAACAGGGGTAGATAATGAAAAACTGTTTTTT.

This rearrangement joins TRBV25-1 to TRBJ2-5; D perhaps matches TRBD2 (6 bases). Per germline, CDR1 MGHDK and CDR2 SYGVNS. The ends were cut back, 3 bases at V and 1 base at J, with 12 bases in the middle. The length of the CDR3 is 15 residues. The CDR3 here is CASSDPGTFQETQYF. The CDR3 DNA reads TGTGCCAGCAGTGACCCGGGGACTTTCCAAGAGACCCAGTACTTC.

As DNA, the CDR3 is TGTGCCAGCAGGACTTTAGTCGACGAGCAGTACTTC. Translation: CASRTLVDEQYF. V and J are TRBV2 and TRBJ2-7, with D unclear. CDR1 and CDR2 from the germline V gene are SNHLY and FYNNEI. The V gene lost 6 bases and the J gene lost 5 bases, with 11 bases spanning the gap. The CDR3 sequence is 12 residues long.

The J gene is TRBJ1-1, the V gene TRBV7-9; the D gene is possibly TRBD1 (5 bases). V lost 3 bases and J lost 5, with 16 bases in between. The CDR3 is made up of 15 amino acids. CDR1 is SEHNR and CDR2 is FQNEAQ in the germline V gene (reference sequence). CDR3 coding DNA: TGTGCCAGCAGCTTCTTCGGGGCAGGGAGGACTGAAGCTTTCTTT. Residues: CASSFFGAGRTEAFF.

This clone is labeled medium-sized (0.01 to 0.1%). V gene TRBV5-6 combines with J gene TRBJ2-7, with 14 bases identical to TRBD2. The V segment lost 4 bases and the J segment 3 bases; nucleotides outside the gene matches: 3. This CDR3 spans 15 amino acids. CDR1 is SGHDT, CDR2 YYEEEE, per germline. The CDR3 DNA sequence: TGTGCCAGCAGCCCGGGACTAGCGGGGGACTACGAGCAGTACTTC. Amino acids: CASSPGLAGDYEQYF.

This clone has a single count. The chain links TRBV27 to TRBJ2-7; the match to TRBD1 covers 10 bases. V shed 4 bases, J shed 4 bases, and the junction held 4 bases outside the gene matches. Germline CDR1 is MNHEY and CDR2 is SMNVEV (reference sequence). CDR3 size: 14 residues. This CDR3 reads CASSSLDRGYEQYF. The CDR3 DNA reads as TGTGCCAGCAGTTCCTTGGACAGGGGGTACGAGCAGTACTTC.

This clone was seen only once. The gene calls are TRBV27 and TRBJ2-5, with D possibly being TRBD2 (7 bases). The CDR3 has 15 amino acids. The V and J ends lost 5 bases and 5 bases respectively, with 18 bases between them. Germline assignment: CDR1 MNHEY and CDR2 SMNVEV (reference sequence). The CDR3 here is CASSTRREGGETQYF. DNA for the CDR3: TGTGCCAGCAGTACCCGCAGGGAGGGGGGGGAGACCCAGTACTTC.

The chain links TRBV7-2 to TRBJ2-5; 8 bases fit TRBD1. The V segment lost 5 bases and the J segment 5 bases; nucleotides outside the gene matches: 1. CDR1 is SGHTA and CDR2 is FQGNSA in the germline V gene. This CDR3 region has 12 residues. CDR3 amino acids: CASSRTGETQYF. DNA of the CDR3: TGTGCCAGCAGCCGGACAGGGGAGACCCAGTACTTC. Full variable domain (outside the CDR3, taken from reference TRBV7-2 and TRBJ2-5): GAGVSQSPSNKVTEKGKDVELRCDPISGHTALYWYRQSLGQGLEFLIYFQGNSAPDKSGLPSDRFSAERTGGSVSTLTIQRTQQEDSAVYLCASSRTGETQYFGPGTRLLVL.

CDR3 region: CASSAHHRGQETQYF. The DNA for the CDR3 is TGTGCCAGCTCAGCACATCACAGGGGCCAAGAGACCCAGTACTTC. This chain uses TRBV18 with TRBJ2-5, with 7 bases fitting TRBD1. The CDR3 extends over 15 amino acids. Germline lookup yields CDR1 KGHSH and CDR2 LQKENI. V shed 5 bases and J 1 base; nucleotides not matched to a gene: 7.

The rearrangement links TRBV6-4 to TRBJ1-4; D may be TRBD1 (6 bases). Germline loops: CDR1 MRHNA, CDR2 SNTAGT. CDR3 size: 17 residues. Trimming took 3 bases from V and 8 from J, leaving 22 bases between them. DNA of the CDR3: TGTGCCAGCAGTGATCCGGTTCCTAGGGGGAAAGGAGAAAAACTGTTTTTT. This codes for CASSDPVPRGKGEKLFF.

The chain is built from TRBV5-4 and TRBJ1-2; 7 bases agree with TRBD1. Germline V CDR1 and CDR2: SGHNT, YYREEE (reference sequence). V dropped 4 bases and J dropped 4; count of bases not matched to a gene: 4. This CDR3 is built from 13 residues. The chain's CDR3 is CASSEGQIYGYTF. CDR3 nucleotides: TGTGCCAGCAGCGAGGGACAGATCTATGGCTACACCTTC. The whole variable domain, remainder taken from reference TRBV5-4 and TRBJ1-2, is ETGVTQSPTHLIKTRGQQVTLRCSSQSGHNTVSWYQQALGQGPQFIFQYYREEENGRGNFPPRFSGLQFPNYSSELNVNALELDDSALYLCASSEGQIYGYTFGSGTRLTVV.

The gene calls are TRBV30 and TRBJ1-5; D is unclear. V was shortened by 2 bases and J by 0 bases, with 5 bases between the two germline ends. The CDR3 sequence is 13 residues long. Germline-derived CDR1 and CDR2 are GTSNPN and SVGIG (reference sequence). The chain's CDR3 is CAWSIDSNQPQHF. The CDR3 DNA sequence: TGTGCCTGGAGTATAGATAGCAATCAGCCCCAGCATTTT.

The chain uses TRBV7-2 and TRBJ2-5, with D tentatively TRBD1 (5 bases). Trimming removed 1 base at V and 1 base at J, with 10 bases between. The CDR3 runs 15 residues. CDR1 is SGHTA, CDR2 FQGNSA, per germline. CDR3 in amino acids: CASSLVSTGQETQYF. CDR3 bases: TGTGCCAGCAGCTTAGTTTCTACAGGCCAAGAGACCCAGTACTTC.

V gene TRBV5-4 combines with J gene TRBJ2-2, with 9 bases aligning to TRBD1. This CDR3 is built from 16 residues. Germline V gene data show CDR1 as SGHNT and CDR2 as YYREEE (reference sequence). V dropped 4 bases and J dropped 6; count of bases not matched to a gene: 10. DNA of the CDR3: TGTGCCAGCAGCACGACCGGGACAGGGTACTCCGGGGAGCTGTTTTTT. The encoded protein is CASSTTGTGYSGELFF.

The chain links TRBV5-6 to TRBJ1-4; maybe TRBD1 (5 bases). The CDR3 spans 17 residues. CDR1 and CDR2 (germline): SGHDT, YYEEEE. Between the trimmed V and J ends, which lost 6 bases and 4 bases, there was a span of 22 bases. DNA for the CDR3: TGTGCCAGCATCCGGAGGGGCCTTTCCTCCTTTAATGAAAAACTGTTTTTT. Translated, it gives CASIRRGLSSFNEKLFF.

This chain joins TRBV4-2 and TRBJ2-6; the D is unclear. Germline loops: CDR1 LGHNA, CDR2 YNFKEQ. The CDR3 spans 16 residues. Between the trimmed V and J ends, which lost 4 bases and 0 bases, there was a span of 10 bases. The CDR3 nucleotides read TGTGCCAGCAGCCCACATGGCCTCTCTGGGGCCAACGTCCTGACTTTC. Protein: CASSPHGLSGANVLTF.

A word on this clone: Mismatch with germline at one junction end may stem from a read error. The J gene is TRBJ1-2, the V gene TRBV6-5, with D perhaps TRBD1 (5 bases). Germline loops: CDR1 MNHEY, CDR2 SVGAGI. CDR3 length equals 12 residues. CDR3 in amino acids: CGGGELTYGYTF. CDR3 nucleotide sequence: TGCGGGGGAGGGGAACTGACCTATGGCTACACCTTC.

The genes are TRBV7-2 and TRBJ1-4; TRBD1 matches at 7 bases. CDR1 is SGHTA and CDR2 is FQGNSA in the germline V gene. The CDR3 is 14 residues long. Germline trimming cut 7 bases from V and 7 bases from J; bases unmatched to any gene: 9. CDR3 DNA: TGTGCCAGCACCCCTCTGCAGGGGGGTGAAAAACTGTTTTTT. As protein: CASTPLQGGEKLFF. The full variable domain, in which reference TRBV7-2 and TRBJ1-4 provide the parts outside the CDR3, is GAGVSQSPSNKVTEKGKDVELRCDPISGHTALYWYRQSLGQGLEFLIYFQGNSAPDKSGLPSDRFSAERTGGSVSTLTIQRTQQEDSAVYLCASTPLQGGEKLFFGSGTQLSVL.

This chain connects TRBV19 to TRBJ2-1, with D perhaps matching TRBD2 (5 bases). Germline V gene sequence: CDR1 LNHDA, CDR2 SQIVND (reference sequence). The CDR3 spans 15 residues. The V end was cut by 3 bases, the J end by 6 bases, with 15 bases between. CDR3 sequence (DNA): TGTGCCAGTAGTATTATACCCGGGATTCGCAATGAGCAGTTCTTC. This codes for CASSIIPGIRNEQFF.

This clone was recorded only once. The CDR3 sequence: CASTQTGADTQYF. The CDR3 DNA sequence: TGTGCCAGCACCCAGACGGGGGCAGATACGCAGTATTTT. The genes are TRBV5-5 and TRBJ2-3, with D possibly being TRBD2 (6 bases). CDR1 and CDR2 from the germline V gene are SGHKS and YYEKEE (reference sequence). The ends were cut back, 6 bases at V and 4 bases at J, with 12 bases in the middle. The CDR3 covers 13 residues. Together with reference TRBV5-5 and TRBJ2-3, the CDR3 gives the full variable domain: DAGVTQSPTHLIKTRGQQVTLRCSPISGHKSVSWYQQVLGQGPQFIFQYYEKEERGRGNFPDRFSARQFPNYSSELNVNALLLGDSALYLCASTQTGADTQYFGPGTRLTVL.

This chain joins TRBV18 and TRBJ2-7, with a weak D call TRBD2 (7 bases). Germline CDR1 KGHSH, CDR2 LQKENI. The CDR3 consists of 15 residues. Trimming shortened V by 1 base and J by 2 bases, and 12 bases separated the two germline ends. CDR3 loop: CASSPRAGAAYEQYF. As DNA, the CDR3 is TGTGCCAGCTCACCACGGGCGGGGGCCGCCTACGAGCAGTACTTC.

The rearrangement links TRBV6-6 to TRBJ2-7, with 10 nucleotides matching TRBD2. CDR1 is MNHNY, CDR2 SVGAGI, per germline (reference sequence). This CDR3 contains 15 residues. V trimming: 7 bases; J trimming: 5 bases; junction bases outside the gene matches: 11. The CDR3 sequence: CASTGLAGAIHEQYF. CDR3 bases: TGTGCCAGCACAGGCCTAGCGGGGGCCATCCACGAGCAGTACTTC.

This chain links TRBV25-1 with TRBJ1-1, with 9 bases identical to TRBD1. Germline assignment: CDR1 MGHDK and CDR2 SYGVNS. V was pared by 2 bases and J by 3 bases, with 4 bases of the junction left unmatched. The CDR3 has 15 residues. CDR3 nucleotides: TGTGCCAGCAGTGAACCCGGGACAGGGTACACTGAAGCTTTCTTT. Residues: CASSEPGTGYTEAFF.

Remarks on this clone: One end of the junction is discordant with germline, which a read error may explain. The CDR3 protein is CASTERGQGVLSQPQHF. The CDR3 DNA reads as TGTGCCAGCACTGAACGGGGACAGGGGGTTCTGAGTCAGCCCCAGCATTTT. The chain links TRBV2 to TRBJ1-5; TRBD1 agrees at 11 bases. The CDR3 totals 17 residues. Germline V gene lookup returns CDR1 SNHLY and CDR2 FYNNEI. The entire variable domain, with the rest obtained from reference TRBV2 and TRBJ1-5, is as follows: EPEVTQTPSHQVTQMGQEVILRCVPISNHLYFYWYRQILGQKVEFLVSFYNNEISEKSEIFDDQFSVERPDGSNFTLKIRSTKLEDSAMYFCASTERGQGVLSQPQHFGDGTRLSIL.

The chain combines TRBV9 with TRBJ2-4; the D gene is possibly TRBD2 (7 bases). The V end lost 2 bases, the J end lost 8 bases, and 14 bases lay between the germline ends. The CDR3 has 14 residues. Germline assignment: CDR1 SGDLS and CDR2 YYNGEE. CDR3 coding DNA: TGTGCCAGCAGCGTCGCGGGGGCAGGTGACATTCAGTACTTC. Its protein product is CASSVAGAGDIQYF.